This passage covers 28 T cell receptor beta chains from one sample sequenced in a study of T cells in Graves' hyperthyroidism and ophthalmopathy. From RNA transcripts, TCR beta CDR3 regions were amplified. The primer set for the first-round RT-PCR of the TCR CDR3 was HTBI. TCRdb itself ran the multiplex PCR reads through MiXCR, one entry per CDR3 protein. Of about 360,000 distinct CDR3 sequences listed, about a sixth are singletons. Sequencing used blood. The origin of the receptors is a woman between 18 and 29 years old with Graves' hyperthyroidism that later progressed to Graves' ophthalmopathy.

This clonotype was seen at least ten times. The chain links TRBV5-5 to TRBJ2-3; 7 bases agree with TRBD1. With V trimmed by 4 bases and J by 7 bases, 6 bases remained unmatched. Germline values: CDR1 SGHKS, CDR2 YYEKEE (reference sequence). The CDR3 is made up of 13 amino acids. In DNA, the CDR3 is TGTGCCAGCAGCCTCGGGACAGAAAATACGCAGTATTTT. Protein sequence: CASSLGTENTQYF.

The chain uses TRBV27 and TRBJ2-1; 12 bases agree with TRBD1. Germline CDR1 and CDR2: MNHEY and SMNVEV (reference sequence). The CDR3 contains 15 residues. The trim removed 2 bases at V and 5 bases at J, leaving 1 base unmatched. The CDR3 region is CASSLGTGGNNEQFF. The CDR3 DNA sequence: TGTGCCAGCAGTTTAGGGACAGGGGGCAACAATGAGCAGTTCTTC.

This clonotype was seen at least ten times. This sequence joins TRBV7-9 and TRBJ1-2; TRBD1 matches 7 bases. Germline V gene data show CDR1 as SEHNR and CDR2 as FQNEAQ (reference sequence). The CDR3 loop spans 16 amino acids. Trimming cost V 4 bases and J 4 bases; bases outside gene matches: 12. For the CDR3, the DNA is TGTGCCAGCAGCTATCTAGGACAGGCGAGCGGCTATGGCTACACCTTC. Encoded protein: CASSYLGQASGYGYTF.

As for this clonotype: At one boundary the junction diverges from the germline segment, which might be a read error. The chain combines TRBV27 with TRBJ2-1; 9 bases are a match to TRBD2. Germline V gives CDR1 MNHEY, CDR2 SMNVEV (reference sequence). The CDR3 is 16 residues long. CDR3 region: CASSGRLAVSYNEQSF. For the CDR3, the DNA is TGTGCCAGCAGCGGGAGACTAGCGGTTTCCTACAATGAGCAGTCCTTC.

This clonotype was picked up many times. The CDR3 bases are TGTGCCAGCAGCTTAGCGTGGCTGAGCGGGGAGCTGTTTTTT. Protein sequence: CASSLAWLSGELFF. The chain combines TRBV7-9 with TRBJ2-2; D gene ambiguous. V was cut by 0 bases and J by 7 bases, with 9 bases left in between. The CDR3 runs to 14 residues. Germline assignment: CDR1 SEHNR and CDR2 FQNEAQ (reference sequence).

This clonotype was detected a few times. This sequence joins TRBV6-2 or TRBV6-3 and TRBJ2-1; no firm D call. Trimming removed 1 base at V and 5 bases at J, with 6 bases between. CDR3 size: 13 residues. Germline V CDR1 and CDR2: MNHEY, SVGEGT. CDR3 residues: CASSYYFNNEQFF. The CDR3 DNA reads TGTGCCAGCAGTTACTACTTCAACAATGAGCAGTTCTTC.

Comments on this clonotype: A much larger clone sits a single nucleotide away, making a read error possible. The chain recombines TRBV20-1 with TRBJ2-2; a possible D gene is TRBD1 (6 bases). The CDR3 length is 13 residues. CDR1 is DFQATT, CDR2 SNEGSKA, per germline (reference sequence). CDR3 sequence: CSAYGTPTGEPFF. The CDR3 nucleotides are TGCAGTGCGTACGGGACACCCACCGGGGAGCCGTTTTTT.

The chain couples TRBV20-1 to TRBJ2-7; 11 positions agree with TRBD2. V was pared by 4 bases and J by 6 bases, with 8 bases of the junction left unmatched. The CDR3 runs to 14 residues. In germline, CDR1 is DFQATT, CDR2 SNEGSKA (reference sequence). The CDR3 here is CSATKTSGIREQYF. The CDR3 nucleotides are TGCAGTGCTACCAAGACTAGCGGGATTCGCGAGCAGTACTTC.

This clonotype was observed many times. CDR3 amino acids: CASSPQRSGNTIYF. The CDR3 DNA is TGTGCCAGCTCACCACAGCGCTCTGGAAACACCATATATTTT. The chain links TRBV18 to TRBJ1-3; D gene unclear. CDR1 and CDR2 (germline): KGHSH, LQKENI. CDR3 size: 14 residues. V was shortened by 1 base and J by 0 bases, with 4 bases between the two germline ends.

The genes are TRBV18 and TRBJ2-4; the D gene is possibly TRBD2 (7 bases). The germline CDR1 and CDR2 sequences are KGHSH and LQKENI. The length of the CDR3 is 18 residues. V lost 0 bases to trimming and J lost 1 base, with 16 bases between them. The CDR3 loop reads CASSPPNRGARAKNIQYF. CDR3 in DNA: TGTGCCAGCTCACCACCGAACCGGGGGGCGAGGGCCAAAAACATTCAGTACTTC.

This clonotype was found many times. The chain recombines TRBV2 with TRBJ2-4; the D is unclear. CDR3 size: 14 residues. CDR1 and CDR2 (germline): SNHLY, FYNNEI. V was cut by 2 bases and J by 9 bases, with 14 bases left in between. The CDR3 sequence: CASSEPDTKVIQYF. The CDR3 DNA reads TGTGCCAGCAGTGAACCCGACACTAAGGTCATTCAGTACTTC.

This clonotype has at least ten counts. The chain couples TRBV30 to TRBJ1-1, with 8 bases lining up with TRBD1. Germline V gene data show CDR1 as GTSNPN and CDR2 as SVGIG (reference sequence). The CDR3 covers 15 residues. With 1 base clipped from V and 6 bases from J, the junction kept 10 bases outside the gene matches. CDR3 DNA sequence: TGTGCCTGGAGTGGCTCGACAGGGGCGCCTCCTGAAGCTTTCTTT. The encoded protein is CAWSGSTGAPPEAFF.

This clonotype turned up a few times. The chain combines TRBV5-4 with TRBJ1-1, with 9 bases lining up with TRBD1. J gave up 5 bases and V 4 bases, and 6 bases lay outside the gene matches. The CDR3 is made up of 14 amino acids. CDR1 is SGHNT, CDR2 YYREEE, per germline (reference sequence). The CDR3 loop is CASSVQGAGTEAFF. For the CDR3, the DNA is TGTGCCAGCAGCGTACAGGGGGCAGGTACTGAAGCTTTCTTT. Variable domain in full (rest from reference TRBV5-4 and TRBJ1-1): ETGVTQSPTHLIKTRGQQVTLRCSSQSGHNTVSWYQQALGQGPQFIFQYYREEENGRGNFPPRFSGLQFPNYSSELNVNALELDDSALYLCASSVQGAGTEAFFGQGTRLTVV.

The chain couples TRBV9 to TRBJ1-5; D is unresolved. Germline V lookup: CDR1 SGDLS, CDR2 YYNGEE. CDR3 length equals 15 residues. Trimming stripped 6 bases from V and 0 bases from J, with 13 bases between. The CDR3 reads CASTPDPNSNQPQHF. DNA for the CDR3: TGTGCCAGCACCCCCGATCCCAATAGCAATCAGCCCCAGCATTTT.

In the case of this clonotype: A much larger clonotype is one base distant, so this may be a read error. This chain connects TRBV6-1 to TRBJ1-1; D gene unclear. The germline V gene has CDR1 MNHNS and CDR2 SASEGT. This CDR3 contains 16 residues. The CDR3 nucleotides read TGTGCCAGCAGTGGGGTAATTGGGCCCATGAACACTGGAGCTTTCTTT. Its protein product is CASSGVIGPMNTGAFF.

The table lists this clonotype with many counts. The chain has TRBV12-3 or TRBV12-4 and TRBJ2-2; 12 bases match TRBD2. The CDR3 has 17 residues. Unmatched junction bases numbered 6, after V lost 6 bases and J lost 1 base. The CDR3 here is CASSNGLAGLNTGELFF. CDR3 nucleotide sequence: TGTGCCAGCAGCAACGGACTAGCGGGACTGAACACCGGGGAGCTGTTTTTT.

This clonotype appeared many times. The chain has TRBV7-8 and TRBJ1-2, with D tentatively TRBD1 (6 bases). Trimming removed 4 bases at V and 0 bases at J, with 9 bases between. This CDR3 spans 14 amino acids. CDR1 SGHVS and CDR2 FQNEAQ come from the germline V gene. The CDR3 loop is CASSSRTANYGYTF. CDR3 nucleotide sequence: TGTGCCAGCAGCTCCCGGACAGCTAACTATGGCTACACCTTC.

This sequence joins TRBV5-8 and TRBJ2-7; TRBD1 aligns across 7 bases. The CDR3 sequence is 15 residues long. V dropped 2 bases and J dropped 0; count of bases not matched to a gene: 5. CDR1 is SGHTS and CDR2 is YDEGEE in the germline V gene. CDR3 coding DNA: TGTGCCAGCAGCTTCCAGGGGGTCCCCTCCTACGAGCAGTACTTC. It codes for CASSFQGVPSYEQYF.

Remarks on this clonotype: A read error may be the cause here, since a much bigger clone is one base away. V usage is TRBV7-8 and J usage is TRBJ2-5; the D gene is possibly TRBD2 (7 bases). Germline CDR1 reads SGHVS; CDR2 reads FQNEAQ. This CDR3 is 14 amino acids long. Trimming stripped 11 bases from V and 5 bases from J, with 21 bases between. The CDR3 loop is CAGKNRGAGETQYF. The CDR3 nucleotides are TGTGCCGGCAAGAATCGGGGGGCCGGGGAGACCCAGTACTTC.

There are many counts of this clonotype. The rearrangement uses TRBV6-1 and TRBJ1-4, with D possibly TRBD1 on 5 matching bases. The ends were cut back, 7 bases at V and 8 bases at J, with 20 bases in the middle. Germline V CDR1 and CDR2: MNHNS, SASEGT. There are 15 residues in the CDR3. The CDR3 is CASMPPRDGGEKLFF. CDR3 nucleotides: TGTGCCAGCATGCCCCCCCGGGACGGAGGAGAAAAACTGTTTTTT.

Only a few counts were recorded for this clonotype. The rearrangement links TRBV7-2 to TRBJ2-2; 14 bases are shared with TRBD2. This CDR3 spans 17 amino acids. J lost 7 bases, V lost 4 bases, and 8 bases had no gene match. Germline CDR1 and CDR2: SGHTA and FQGNSA. CDR3 loop: CASSWGLAGVPGGELFF. Here the CDR3 DNA reads TGTGCCAGCAGCTGGGGACTAGCGGGAGTCCCGGGCGGGGAGCTGTTTTTT. Based on the CDR3 plus reference TRBV7-2 and TRBJ2-2, the full variable domain is GAGVSQSPSNKVTEKGKDVELRCDPISGHTALYWYRQSLGQGLEFLIYFQGNSAPDKSGLPSDRFSAERTGGSVSTLTIQRTQQEDSAVYLCASSWGLAGVPGGELFFGEGSRLTVL.

In this sample, this clonotype turned up many times. The chain uses TRBV5-1 and TRBJ2-7; 10 positions agree with TRBD2. The CDR3 is 15 amino acids. J was trimmed by 1 base and V by 7 bases; bases with no gene match: 8. CDR1 and CDR2 (germline): SGHRS, YFSETQ. As DNA, the CDR3 is TGCGCCAGCTCCCAACTAGCGGGATATTCCTACGAGCAGTACTTC. This gives the protein CASSQLAGYSYEQYF.

This clonotype was recorded many times. This rearrangement joins TRBV5-1 to TRBJ2-7; D possibly corresponds to TRBD2 (5 bases). The germline V gene encodes CDR1 SGHRS and CDR2 YFSETQ. The V end was cut by 3 bases, the J end by 4 bases, with 11 bases between. There are 13 residues in the CDR3. Written as DNA, the CDR3 is TGCGCCAGCAGCTCCAGGACTCAATACGAGCAGTACTTC. It translates to CASSSRTQYEQYF.

This chain uses TRBV29-1 with TRBJ2-6; tentatively, D is TRBD2 (6 bases). The V end was cut by 6 bases, the J end by 5 bases, with 29 bases between. Germline assignment: CDR1 SQVTM and CDR2 ANQGSEA. This CDR3 is 19 amino acids long. The CDR3: CSVETTMTSYLGWANVLTF. Written as DNA, the CDR3 is TGCAGCGTCGAAACCACAATGACTAGTTATCTGGGCTGGGCCAACGTCCTGACTTTC.

V usage is TRBV7-9 and J usage is TRBJ2-7; D possibly corresponds to TRBD1 (6 bases). CDR3 length equals 13 residues. Trimming pared 4 bases from V and 3 bases from J, leaving 10 bases between. Germline V gives CDR1 SEHNR, CDR2 FQNEAQ (reference sequence). CDR3 in DNA: TGTGCCAGCAGCTACCGGGACATCTACGAGCAGTACTTC. Translation gives CASSYRDIYEQYF.

The chain links TRBV19 to TRBJ2-2, with a tentative D call TRBD2 (5 bases). CDR1 and CDR2 (germline): LNHDA, SQIVND (reference sequence). CDR3 length: 13 amino acids. V shed 3 bases and J shed 6 bases, with 8 bases lying between them. The CDR3 loop reads CASSMDSAGELFF. In DNA form, the CDR3 reads TGTGCCAGTAGTATGGACTCCGCCGGGGAGCTGTTTTTT.

This clonotype was counted a single time. A much larger clonotype is one base distant, so this may be a read error. The rearrangement uses TRBV6-1 and TRBJ2-1, with TRBD2 as a possible D gene (6 bases). From germline, CDR1 is MNHNS and CDR2 SASEGT. The CDR3 has 14 residues. The CDR3 region has the DNA TGTGCCAGCAGTGAAAAGGGACTGCCTAATGGGCAGTTCTTC. Amino acid sequence: CASSEKGLPNGQFF.

The rearrangement joins TRBV2 to TRBJ1-5; possible D gene TRBD1, 6 bases. Looked up from germline, CDR1 is SNHLY and CDR2 is FYNNEI. The CDR3 is made up of 14 amino acids. The V and J ends lost 7 bases and 8 bases respectively, with 18 bases between them. DNA of the CDR3: TGTGCCAGCACCCTAGGGGGGGTCAAGGAGCCCCAGCATTTT. The encoded protein is CASTLGGVKEPQHF.